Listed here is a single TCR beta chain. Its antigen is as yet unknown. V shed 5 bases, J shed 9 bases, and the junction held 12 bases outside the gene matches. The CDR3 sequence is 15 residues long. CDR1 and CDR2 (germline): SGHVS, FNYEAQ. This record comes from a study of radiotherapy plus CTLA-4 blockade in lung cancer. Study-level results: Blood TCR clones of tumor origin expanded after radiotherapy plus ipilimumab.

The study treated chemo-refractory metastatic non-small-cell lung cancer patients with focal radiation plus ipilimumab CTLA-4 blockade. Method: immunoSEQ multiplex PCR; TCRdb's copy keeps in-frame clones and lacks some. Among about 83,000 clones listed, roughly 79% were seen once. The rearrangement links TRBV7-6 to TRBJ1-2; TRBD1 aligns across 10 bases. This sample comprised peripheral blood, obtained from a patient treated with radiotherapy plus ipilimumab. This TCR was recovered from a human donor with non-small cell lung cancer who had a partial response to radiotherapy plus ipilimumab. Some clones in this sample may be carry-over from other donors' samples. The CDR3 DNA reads TGTGCCAGCAGCCTCACGGGACAGGGGTTTTTTAGCTACACCTTC. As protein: CASSLTGQGFFSYTF.